Listed here are 9 T cell receptor beta chains from one sample, sequenced in a study of neurological immune-mediated disorders. Time point in this sample: technical triplicate 1. TCRdb re-called the 5' RACE reads with MiXCR, one entry per CDR3 protein. The sample lists 40,000 or so distinct CDR3 sequences; approximately 12% were seen once. The material sequenced was PBMCs. All receptors derive from a man in his 60s with HTLV-1-associated myelopathy (HAM/TSP).

This clonotype was seen a handful of times. This may stem from a read error, because a much larger clone lies one nucleotide away. V usage is TRBV20-1 and J usage is TRBJ2-5, with D tentatively TRBD1 or TRBD2 (5 bases each). The CDR3 covers 13 residues. Trimming pared 3 bases from V and 1 base from J, leaving 9 bases between. The V gene's germline CDR1 is DFQATT and CDR2 SNEGSKA (reference sequence). CDR3 loop: CSASLGTQETQYF. DNA of the CDR3: TGCAGTGCTAGCCTGGGGACCCAAGAGACCCAGTACTTC.

This chain links TRBV2 with TRBJ1-1; D is uncertain. CDR1 and CDR2 (germline): SNHLY, FYNNEI. The CDR3 length is 14 residues. V gave up 6 bases and J gave up 0 bases, with 11 bases separating them. CDR3 nucleotides: TGTGCCAGCAGGGTTTCTAGGGTGAACACTGAAGCTTTCTTT. Translating it yields CASRVSRVNTEAFF. The entire variable domain, with the rest obtained from reference TRBV2 and TRBJ1-1, is as follows: EPEVTQTPSHQVTQMGQEVILRCVPISNHLYFYWYRQILGQKVEFLVSFYNNEISEKSEIFDDQFSVERPDGSNFTLKIRSTKLEDSAMYFCASRVSRVNTEAFFGQGTRLTVV.

This clonotype was seen repeatedly, ten times or more. The rearrangement links TRBV30 to TRBJ2-2; D is perhaps TRBD2 (6 bases). This CDR3 has 15 amino acids. The ends were cut back, 2 bases at V and 4 bases at J, with 14 bases in the middle. Germline V gives CDR1 GTSNPN, CDR2 SVGIG (reference sequence). CDR3 sequence: CAWSIGGESTGELFF. The CDR3 DNA sequence: TGTGCCTGGAGTATCGGCGGGGAAAGCACCGGGGAGCTGTTTTTT.

This clonotype was recorded at least ten times. This rearrangement joins TRBV12-3 or TRBV12-4 to TRBJ2-3; 7 nucleotides align to TRBD2. The length of the CDR3 is 20 residues. The V segment lost 1 base and the J segment 1 base; nucleotides outside the gene matches: 17. The CDR3 sequence is CASSLGGGGWIRSGTDTQYF. The CDR3, as DNA: TGTGCCAGCAGTTTAGGCGGGGGAGGATGGATAAGATCGGGCACAGATACGCAGTATTTT.

This clonotype showed up many times. The chain recombines TRBV5-6 with TRBJ1-2; possible D gene TRBD1, 5 bases. The CDR3 is 15 residues long. V was cut by 1 base and J by 6 bases, with 16 bases left in between. Germline CDR1 is SGHDT and CDR2 is YYEEEE. This CDR3 is CASSLRRQGGDGYTF. The DNA for the CDR3 is TGTGCCAGCAGCTTGCGCCGGCAGGGTGGCGATGGCTACACCTTC.

This clonotype showed up many times. The rearrangement uses TRBV10-3 and TRBJ2-1; 11 bases are a match to TRBD2. Germline CDR1 and CDR2: ENHRY and SYGVKD. V trimming: 8 bases; J trimming: 5 bases; junction bases outside the gene matches: 2. This CDR3 is 13 amino acids long. CDR3 nucleotides: TGTGCCATCGGGACTAGCGGAGACAATGAGCAGTTCTTC. Translated, it gives CAIGTSGDNEQFF.

This clonotype was counted ten times or more. The chain joins TRBV6-5 to TRBJ2-2; D gene ambiguous. Germline V gene sequence: CDR1 MNHEY, CDR2 SVGAGI. Trimming removed 3 bases at V and 5 bases at J, with 10 bases between. This CDR3 has 14 residues. CDR3 coding DNA: TGTGCCAGCAGTTATGGGCCGTGGACCGGGGAGCTGTTTTTT. Translating gives CASSYGPWTGELFF.

This clonotype has only a few counts. The chain is built from TRBV5-5 and TRBJ2-1, with 14 bases lining up with TRBD2. Germline loops: CDR1 SGHKS, CDR2 YYEKEE (reference sequence). This CDR3 has 19 amino acids. The junction had 9 bases not matched to a gene; V was cut back by 0 bases and J by 4 bases. CDR3 residues: CASSLVGTSGRKGYNEQFF. The CDR3 DNA sequence: TGTGCCAGCAGCTTGGTCGGGACTAGCGGGAGAAAGGGATACAATGAGCAGTTCTTC.

This clonotype was recorded many times. The chain links TRBV5-1 to TRBJ2-5, with 8 bases fitting TRBD1. Germline V CDR1 and CDR2: SGHRS, YFSETQ. J was trimmed by 0 bases and V by 0 bases; bases with no gene match: 1. The CDR3 has 15 amino acids. In DNA, the CDR3 is TGCGCCAGCAGCTTGGAGGGACAGGACCAAGAGACCCAGTACTTC. The encoded protein is CASSLEGQDQETQYF.